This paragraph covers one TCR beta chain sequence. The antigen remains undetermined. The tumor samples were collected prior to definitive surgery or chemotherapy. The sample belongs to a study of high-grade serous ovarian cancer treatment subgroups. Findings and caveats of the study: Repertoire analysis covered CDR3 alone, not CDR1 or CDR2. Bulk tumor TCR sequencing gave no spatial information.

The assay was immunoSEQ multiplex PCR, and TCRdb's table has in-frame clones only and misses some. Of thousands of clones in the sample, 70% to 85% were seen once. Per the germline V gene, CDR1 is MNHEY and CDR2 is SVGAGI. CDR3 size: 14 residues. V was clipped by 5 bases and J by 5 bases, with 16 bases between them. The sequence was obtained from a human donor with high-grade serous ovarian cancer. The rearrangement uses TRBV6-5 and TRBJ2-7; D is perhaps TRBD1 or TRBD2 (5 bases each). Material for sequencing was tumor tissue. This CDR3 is CASSTSGTSNEQYF. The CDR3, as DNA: TGTGCCAGCAGTACCTCTGGGACGTCGAACGAGCAGTACTTC.